The 21 T cell receptor beta chains below all came from one sample that was sequenced in a study of T cell responses to AZD1222 COVID-19 vaccine. The repertoire was sequenced with immunoSEQ multiplex PCR; TCRdb's copy has only in-frame clones and lacks some. Of about 170,000 clones in the sample, about nine tenths are singletons; the top ten hold roughly 1.5%. Sequences were derived from peripheral blood, sampled on day 0 of AZD1222 vaccination. These receptor sequences come from an adult in good health.

The V and J genes are TRBV9 and TRBJ2-1; D is uncertain. The CDR3 length is 14 residues. V was cut by 0 bases and J by 5 bases, with 9 bases left in between. CDR1 is SGDLS and CDR2 is YYNGEE in the germline V gene. This CDR3 reads CASSVEGRNNEQFF. CDR3 nucleotide sequence: TGTGCCAGCAGCGTAGAAGGCAGAAACAATGAGCAGTTCTTC.

This clone was observed a handful of times. The chain is built from TRBV12-5 and TRBJ2-1; 7 bases fit TRBD2. The CDR3 is made up of 16 amino acids. Germline V CDR1 and CDR2: LGHNT, FRNRAP. J gave up 9 bases and V 2 bases, and 13 bases lay outside the gene matches. The CDR3 region has the DNA TGTGCTAGTGGTTTGCCCTACCATAGCGGGTCTGGTGAGCAGTTCTTC. Protein product: CASGLPYHSGSGEQFF. Full variable domain (remainder filled in from reference TRBV12-5 and TRBJ2-1): DARVTQTPRHKVTEMGQEVTMRCQPILGHNTVFWYRQTMMQGLELLAYFRNRAPLDDSGMPKDRFSAEMPDATLATLKIQPSEPRDSAVYFCASGLPYHSGSGEQFFGPGTRLTVL.

This clone was found once. V gene TRBV19 combines with J gene TRBJ1-5, with TRBD1 matching 7 bases. The length of the CDR3 is 16 residues. V shed 7 bases and J 1 base; nucleotides not matched to a gene: 10. From germline, CDR1 is LNHDA and CDR2 SQIVND (reference sequence). The CDR3 nucleotides are TGTGCCAGTAATCCCTCGACAGGGCTGAGCAATCAGCCCCAGCATTTT. It yields the protein CASNPSTGLSNQPQHF.

The V gene is TRBV19, the J gene TRBJ1-4, with D possibly TRBD1 on 5 matching bases. The length of the CDR3 is 13 residues. V was cut by 7 bases and J by 4 bases, with 10 bases left in between. Looked up from germline, CDR1 is LNHDA and CDR2 is SQIVND (reference sequence). DNA for the CDR3: TGTGCCAGTAAGAAGGGACGTAATGAAAAACTGTTTTTT. It is translated as CASKKGRNEKLFF.

The CDR3 region is CASSQGGGLIRLYF. The DNA for the CDR3 is TGCGCCAGCAGCCAAGGAGGAGGGTTAATACGTCTGTACTTC. The J gene is TRBJ2-7, the V gene TRBV4-1; the D gene is possibly TRBD2 (6 bases). Germline loops: CDR1 MGHRA, CDR2 YSYEKL. This CDR3 spans 14 amino acids. V was pared by 1 base and J by 12 bases, with 19 bases between.

This clone was detected once. The J gene is TRBJ1-1, the V gene TRBV7-3; no definite D call. Germline assignment: CDR1 SGHTA and CDR2 FQGTGA. V was trimmed by 4 bases and J by 0 bases, leaving 6 bases between them. There are 13 residues in the CDR3. The CDR3 coding sequence is TGTGCCAGCAGCTCACAGTTGAACACTGAAGCTTTCTTT. Protein sequence: CASSSQLNTEAFF.

V gene TRBV2 combines with J gene TRBJ2-3; 10 bases are shared with TRBD1. The CDR3 is 15 amino acids. Per the germline V gene, CDR1 is SNHLY and CDR2 is FYNNEI. J was trimmed by 5 bases and V by 5 bases; bases with no gene match: 7. CDR3 region: CASSKDRGRLDTQYF. The CDR3 region has the DNA TGTGCCAGCAGTAAAGACAGGGGGCGGTTAGATACGCAGTATTTT.

The CDR3 nucleotides are TGTGCCAGCAGCTTGGGGGGGTTCACTGAAGCTTTCTTT. It yields the protein CASSLGGFTEAFF. The rearrangement links TRBV7-8 to TRBJ1-1, with D possibly TRBD1 on 5 matching bases. With 3 bases removed from V and 4 bases from J, the gap between germline ends came to 9 bases. CDR3 length equals 13 residues. The V gene's germline CDR1 is SGHVS and CDR2 FQNEAQ.

The rearrangement links TRBV7-8 to TRBJ2-2; 7 bases agree with TRBD2. This CDR3 contains 16 residues. The V gene end was trimmed by 1 base and the J gene end by 6 bases; junction bases not matched to a gene: 8. The germline gives CDR1 SGHVS, CDR2 FQNEAQ. The CDR3 sequence is CASSLVFGGRPGELFF. Here the CDR3 DNA reads TGTGCCAGCAGCTTAGTTTTTGGCGGGAGACCCGGGGAGCTGTTTTTT.

The chain links TRBV7-9 to TRBJ2-2, with TRBD2 identical over 14 bases. With 4 bases clipped from V and 5 bases from J, the junction kept 6 bases outside the gene matches. The CDR3 is 17 residues long. The germline gives CDR1 SEHNR, CDR2 FQNEAQ (reference sequence). CDR3 region: CASSSGLAGVRTGELFF. The DNA of the CDR3 is TGTGCCAGCAGCTCGGGACTAGCGGGAGTGAGAACCGGGGAGCTGTTTTTT.

In its sample, this clone was seen a few times. The CDR3: CAWNGPGTKPGELFF. CDR3 DNA: TGTGCCTGGAATGGTCCGGGAACAAAGCCCGGGGAGCTGTTTTTT. The chain links TRBV30 to TRBJ2-2; D is perhaps TRBD2 (5 bases). This CDR3 comprises 15 residues. Trimming shortened V by 4 bases and J by 6 bases, and 18 bases separated the two germline ends. Germline-derived CDR1 and CDR2 are GTSNPN and SVGIG (reference sequence).

V usage is TRBV2 and J usage is TRBJ2-2; 15 bases line up with TRBD2. Germline V gene lookup returns CDR1 SNHLY and CDR2 FYNNEI. CDR3 length: 18 residues. Trimming removed 5 bases from V and 5 bases from J; junction bases left unmatched: 9. The CDR3, as DNA: TGTGCCAGCAGTCGCCTGGGACTAGCGGGAGGAAGGACCGGGGAGCTGTTTTTT. Amino acids: CASSRLGLAGGRTGELFF.

The rearrangement links TRBV5-6 to TRBJ2-7; TRBD1 agrees at 8 bases. The CDR3 covers 12 residues. CDR1 is SGHDT, CDR2 YYEEEE, per germline. Unmatched junction bases numbered 3, after V lost 3 bases and J lost 7 bases. The CDR3 loop reads CASSWTGREQYF. The CDR3 DNA sequence: TGTGCCAGCAGCTGGACAGGGCGTGAGCAGTACTTC.

The chain has TRBV19 and TRBJ2-1; 15 bases map to TRBD2. Losses at the gene ends were 7 bases for V and 9 bases for J; bases not matched to a gene: 10. Germline V gene data show CDR1 as LNHDA and CDR2 as SQIVND (reference sequence). The CDR3 spans 16 residues. The CDR3 DNA sequence: TGTGCCAGTACAAATATCCCGGGACTAGCGGGGGGTGAGCAGTTCTTC. Its protein product is CASTNIPGLAGGEQFF. The entire variable domain, with the rest obtained from reference TRBV19 and TRBJ2-1, is as follows: DGGITQSPKYLFRKEGQNVTLSCEQNLNHDAMYWYRQDPGQGLRLIYYSQIVNDFQKGDIAEGYSVSREKKESFPLTVTSAQKNPTAFYLCASTNIPGLAGGEQFFGPGTRLTVL.

The gene calls are TRBV2 and TRBJ1-6; D gene uncertain. The CDR3 runs 17 residues. Germline assignment: CDR1 SNHLY and CDR2 FYNNEI. V was shortened by 8 bases and J by 5 bases, with 22 bases between the two germline ends. The CDR3 spells CASGVAGLIQDNSPLHF. In DNA, the CDR3 is TGTGCCAGCGGCGTGGCAGGACTCATTCAGGATAATTCACCCCTCCACTTT.

The chain uses TRBV4-1 and TRBJ2-2; TRBD2 matches at 7 bases. V lost 5 bases, J lost 6 bases, and 9 bases stayed unmatched. The CDR3 covers 15 residues. Germline CDR1 MGHRA, CDR2 YSYEKL. The CDR3 loop reads CASSDQRGRAGELFF. The CDR3 DNA follows: TGCGCCAGCAGCGATCAACGGGGGAGGGCCGGGGAGCTGTTTTTT.

The chain couples TRBV4-3 to TRBJ2-2, with 14 bases fitting TRBD2. Germline V gene lookup returns CDR1 LGHNA and CDR2 YSLEER. The ends lost 0 bases at V and 4 bases at J; junction bases unmatched: 4. This CDR3 is 18 amino acids long. The CDR3, as DNA: TGCGCCAGCAGCCAAGAGTTGGGACTAGCGGGGGTCACCGGGGAGCTGTTTTTT. Translated: CASSQELGLAGVTGELFF.

The chain is built from TRBV7-9 and TRBJ1-1, with D tentatively TRBD1 (5 bases). Trimming pared 8 bases from V and 3 bases from J, leaving 10 bases between. Per the germline V gene, CDR1 is SEHNR and CDR2 is FQNEAQ (reference sequence). This CDR3 has 12 amino acids. The DNA of the CDR3 is TGTGCCAGCGCGGGGGAATACACTGAAGCTTTCTTT. It codes for CASAGEYTEAFF. Full variable domain (outside the CDR3, taken from reference TRBV7-9 and TRBJ1-1): DTGVSQNPRHKITKRGQNVTFRCDPISEHNRLYWYRQTLGQGPEFLTYFQNEAQLEKSRLLSDRFSAERPKGSFSTLEIQRTEQGDSAMYLCASAGEYTEAFFGQGTRLTVV.

The chain carries TRBV11-2 and TRBJ1-1; 11 nucleotides agree with TRBD1. The CDR3 extends over 17 amino acids. Germline CDR1 SGHAT, CDR2 FQNNGV. V lost 7 bases and J lost 0; bases outside the gene matches: 10. CDR3 in amino acids: CASTRTGGAKMNTEAFF. The DNA of the CDR3 is TGTGCCAGCACCAGGACAGGGGGCGCAAAGATGAACACTGAAGCTTTCTTT.

V usage is TRBV30 and J usage is TRBJ2-3; TRBD2 matches 8 bases. The CDR3 extends over 15 amino acids. Germline V gives CDR1 GTSNPN, CDR2 SVGIG (reference sequence). The V and J ends lost 0 bases and 5 bases, in that order; junction bases with no gene match: 7. Written as DNA, the CDR3 is TGTGCCTGGAGTGTTAAAGCGGGGGTCGGAGATACGCAGTATTTT. This sequence encodes CAWSVKAGVGDTQYF.

The gene calls are TRBV5-8 and TRBJ1-1; possibly TRBD1 for D (5 bases). The V gene lost 3 bases and the J gene lost 11 bases, with 29 bases spanning the gap. Germline V lookup: CDR1 SGHTS, CDR2 YDEGEE. This CDR3 region has 17 residues. The CDR3 DNA reads TGTGCCAGCAGCTCGGGCCTGTCGGGACCCGTCCCAGAGTGGGCTTTCTTT. It encodes CASSSGLSGPVPEWAFF.